The present TCR beta chain was sequenced within a study of T-cell memory formation after mild COVID-19. Study-wide findings and caveats: While clones contracting from day 15 to 85 were balanced between CD4 and CD8, later expanders leaned CD4+.

MiXCR was run by TCRdb on the 5' RACE reads, yielding one entry per CDR3 protein. In the table there are about 200,000 distinct CDR3 sequences, roughly 17% of which are singletons. Points on this clonotype: As yet, its antigen is unknown.

This TCR came from an adult woman who had mild COVID-19 (a few samples of this study predate the infection). Cell type and time point are not known. The sample was PBMCs or a T cell subset sorted from them (not recorded which).

CDR3 amino acids: CASSFSTTNYGYTF. DNA for the CDR3: TGCGCCAGCAGCTTCTCGACTACTAACTATGGCTACACCTTC. The rearrangement joins TRBV5-1 to TRBJ1-2, with unresolved D. The CDR3 is made up of 14 amino acids. Deletions cut 2 bases from V and 0 bases from J, with 8 bases between. The germline CDR1 and CDR2 sequences are SGHRS and YFSETQ.